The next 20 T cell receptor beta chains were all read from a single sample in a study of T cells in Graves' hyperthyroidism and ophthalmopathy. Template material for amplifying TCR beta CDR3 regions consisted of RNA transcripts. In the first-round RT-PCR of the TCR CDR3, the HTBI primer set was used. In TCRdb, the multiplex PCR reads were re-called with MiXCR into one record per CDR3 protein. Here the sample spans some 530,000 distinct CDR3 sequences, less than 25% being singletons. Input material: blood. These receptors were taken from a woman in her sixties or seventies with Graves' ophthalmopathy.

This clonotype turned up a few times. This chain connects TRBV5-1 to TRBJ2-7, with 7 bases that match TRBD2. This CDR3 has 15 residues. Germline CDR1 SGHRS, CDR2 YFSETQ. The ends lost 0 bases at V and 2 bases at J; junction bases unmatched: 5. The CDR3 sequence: CASSLGASGPYEQYF. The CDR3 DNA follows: TGCGCCAGCAGCTTGGGCGCTAGCGGCCCCTACGAGCAGTACTTC.

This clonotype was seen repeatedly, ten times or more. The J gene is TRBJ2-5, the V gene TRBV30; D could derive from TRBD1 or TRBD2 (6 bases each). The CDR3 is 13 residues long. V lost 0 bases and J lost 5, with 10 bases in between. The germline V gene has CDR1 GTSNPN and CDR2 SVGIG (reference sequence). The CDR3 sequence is CAWSVGGGETQYF. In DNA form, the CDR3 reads TGTGCCTGGAGTGTAGGAGGGGGTGAGACCCAGTACTTC.

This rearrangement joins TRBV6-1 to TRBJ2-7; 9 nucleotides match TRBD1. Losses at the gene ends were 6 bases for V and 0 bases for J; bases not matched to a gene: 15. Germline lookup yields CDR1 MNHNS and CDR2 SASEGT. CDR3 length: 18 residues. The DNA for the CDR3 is TGTGCCAGCAGGAAGGGACCGGGGACAGGGAGATTCTCCTACGAGCAGTACTTC. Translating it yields CASRKGPGTGRFSYEQYF.

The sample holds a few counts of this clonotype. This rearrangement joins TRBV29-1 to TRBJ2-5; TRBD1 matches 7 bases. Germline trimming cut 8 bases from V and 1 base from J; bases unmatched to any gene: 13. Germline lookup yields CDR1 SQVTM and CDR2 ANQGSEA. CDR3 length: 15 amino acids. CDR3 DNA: TGCAGCACCCCGAGCTACAGGGGATCCCAAGAGACCCAGTACTTC. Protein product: CSTPSYRGSQETQYF.

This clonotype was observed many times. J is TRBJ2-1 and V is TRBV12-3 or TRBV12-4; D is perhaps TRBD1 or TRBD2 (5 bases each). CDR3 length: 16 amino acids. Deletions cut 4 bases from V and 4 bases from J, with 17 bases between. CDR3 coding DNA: TGTGCCAGCAGTTCCAGACAGTTACTAGATTACAATGAGCAGTTCTTC. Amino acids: CASSSRQLLDYNEQFF.

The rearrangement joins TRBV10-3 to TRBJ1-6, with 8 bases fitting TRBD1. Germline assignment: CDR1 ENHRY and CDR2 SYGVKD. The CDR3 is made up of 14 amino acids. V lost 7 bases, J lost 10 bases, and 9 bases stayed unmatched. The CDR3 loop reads CAITIDRGGSPLHF. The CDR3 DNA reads TGTGCCATCACCATCGACAGGGGTGGCTCACCCCTCCACTTT.

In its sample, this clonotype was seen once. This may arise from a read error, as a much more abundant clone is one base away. CDR3 bases: TGTGCCAGCAGTGAAGTCTTAGAGAGTCAGCCCCAGCATTTT. It encodes CASSEVLESQPQHF. This chain uses TRBV2 with TRBJ1-5; D is unresolved. Germline V gene lookup returns CDR1 SNHLY and CDR2 FYNNEI. There are 14 residues in the CDR3. Trimming cost V 1 base and J 6 bases, with 10 bases left between them.

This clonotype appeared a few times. The CDR3 nucleotides are TGTGCCAGCAGCCCTCGGGGGGACCCAACCTATGGCTACACCTTC. It yields the protein CASSPRGDPTYGYTF. The chain employs TRBV11-2 and TRBJ1-2; D may be TRBD1 (5 bases). The CDR3 totals 15 residues. Trimming took off 5 bases at V and 4 bases at J, with 17 bases between the two ends. The germline V gene has CDR1 SGHAT and CDR2 FQNNGV.

The DNA for the CDR3 is TGTGCCAGCAGCTCCCAAGCCGGGGGTACGCAGTATTTT. As protein: CASSSQAGGTQYF. J is TRBJ2-3 and V is TRBV7-8, with a tentative D call TRBD2 (6 bases). The CDR3 length is 13 residues. Germline V gene data show CDR1 as SGHVS and CDR2 as FQNEAQ. Trimming took 4 bases from V and 8 from J, leaving 13 bases between them.

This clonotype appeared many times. The CDR3 is CATSDLQGDRDQPQHF. CDR3 sequence (DNA): TGTGCCACCAGTGATTTGCAAGGGGACAGAGATCAGCCCCAGCATTTT. This chain links TRBV24-1 with TRBJ1-5; 7 bases align to TRBD1. The V and J ends lost 0 bases and 5 bases, in that order; junction bases with no gene match: 6. The CDR3 covers 16 residues. Germline lookup yields CDR1 KGHDR and CDR2 SFDVKD.

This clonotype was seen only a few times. The CDR3 DNA reads as TGTGCCAGCAGCAAACTAGCGGGAGTAATGTACAATGAGCAGTTCTTC. Translating it yields CASSKLAGVMYNEQFF. The V and J genes are TRBV3-1 and TRBJ2-1, with 11 bases lining up with TRBD2. CDR3 length: 16 amino acids. Germline CDR1 is LGHDT and CDR2 is YNNKEL (reference sequence). Losses at the gene ends were 5 bases for V and 4 bases for J; bases not matched to a gene: 7.

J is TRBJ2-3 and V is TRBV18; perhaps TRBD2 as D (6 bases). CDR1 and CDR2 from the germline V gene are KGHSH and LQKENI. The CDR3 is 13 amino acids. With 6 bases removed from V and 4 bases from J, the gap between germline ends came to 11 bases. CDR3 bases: TGTGCCAGCTCCCGCGGGGAGGCAGATACGCAGTATTTT. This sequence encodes CASSRGEADTQYF.

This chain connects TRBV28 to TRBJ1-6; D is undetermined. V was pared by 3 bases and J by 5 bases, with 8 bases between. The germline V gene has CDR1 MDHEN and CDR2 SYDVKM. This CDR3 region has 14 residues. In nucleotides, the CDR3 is TGTGCCAGCAGTTTTAGGGTCCATAATTCACCCCTCCACTTT. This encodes CASSFRVHNSPLHF.

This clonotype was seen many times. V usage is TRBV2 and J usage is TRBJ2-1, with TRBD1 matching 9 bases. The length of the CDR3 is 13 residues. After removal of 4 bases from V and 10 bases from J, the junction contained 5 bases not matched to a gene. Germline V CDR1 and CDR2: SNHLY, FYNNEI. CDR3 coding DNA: TGTGCCAGCAGTGCAGGACAGGGGTACGAGCAGTTCTTC. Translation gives CASSAGQGYEQFF.

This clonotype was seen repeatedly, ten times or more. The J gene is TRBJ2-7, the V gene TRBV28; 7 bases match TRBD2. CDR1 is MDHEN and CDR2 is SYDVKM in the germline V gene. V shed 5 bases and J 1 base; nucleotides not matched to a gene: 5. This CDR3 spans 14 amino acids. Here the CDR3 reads CASSSGIGSYEQYF. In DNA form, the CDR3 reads TGTGCCAGCAGTAGCGGGATAGGGTCCTACGAGCAGTACTTC.

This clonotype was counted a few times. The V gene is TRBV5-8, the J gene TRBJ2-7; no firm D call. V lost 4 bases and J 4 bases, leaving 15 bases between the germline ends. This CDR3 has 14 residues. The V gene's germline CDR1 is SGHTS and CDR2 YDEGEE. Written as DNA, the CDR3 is TGTGCCAGCAGCCGACCGGGCAGAGAGTACGAGCAGTACTTC. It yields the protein CASSRPGREYEQYF.

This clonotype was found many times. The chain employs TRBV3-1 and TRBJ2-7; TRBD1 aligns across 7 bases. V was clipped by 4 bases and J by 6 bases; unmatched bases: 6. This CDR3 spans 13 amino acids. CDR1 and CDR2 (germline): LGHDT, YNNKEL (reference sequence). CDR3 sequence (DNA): TGTGCCAGCAGCCCCCGACAGGGTGGCGAGCAGTACTTC. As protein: CASSPRQGGEQYF.

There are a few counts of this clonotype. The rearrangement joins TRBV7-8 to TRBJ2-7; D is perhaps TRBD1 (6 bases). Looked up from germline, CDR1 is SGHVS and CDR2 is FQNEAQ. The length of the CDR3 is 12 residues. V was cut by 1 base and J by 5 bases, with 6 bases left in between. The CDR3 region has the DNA TGTGCCAGCAGCTTAGAGGGGGACGAGCAGTACTTC. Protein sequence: CASSLEGDEQYF.

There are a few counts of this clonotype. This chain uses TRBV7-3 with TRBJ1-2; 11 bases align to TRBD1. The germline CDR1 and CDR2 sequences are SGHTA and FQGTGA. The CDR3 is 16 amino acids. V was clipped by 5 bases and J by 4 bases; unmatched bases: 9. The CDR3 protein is CASSDGGTGGRYGYTF. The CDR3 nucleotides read TGTGCCAGCAGCGACGGCGGGACAGGGGGTCGCTATGGCTACACCTTC.

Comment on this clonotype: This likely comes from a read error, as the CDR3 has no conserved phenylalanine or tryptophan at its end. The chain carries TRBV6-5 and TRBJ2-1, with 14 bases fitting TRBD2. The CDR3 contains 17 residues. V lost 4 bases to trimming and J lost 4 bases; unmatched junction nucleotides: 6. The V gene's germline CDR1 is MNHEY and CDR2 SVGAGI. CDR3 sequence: CASSSGLAGETYNEQFV. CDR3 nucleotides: TGTGCCAGCAGTTCGGGACTAGCGGGAGAGACTTACAATGAGCAGTTCGTC.